This T cell receptor (beta chain) stems from a study of shared clonotypes between healthy human individuals. This CDR3 region has 13 residues. The germline V gene encodes CDR1 MNHNS and CDR2 SASEGT. Broader study findings: The researchers took only blood, and tissue repertoires probably look different. Rarefaction analysis demonstrated incomplete sorted-subset sequencing notwithstanding large depth. The genetic and exposure-history diversity represented was limited by few donors.

To note about this clone: Its specificity is not known.

Per the original methods: As immunoSEQ supplied junction-only sequences (without quality scores), filtering differed. TCRdb's copy holds only in-frame clones and misses some; the assay was immunoSEQ multiplex PCR. D and trimming were read from the DNA, whereas the V and J calls and clone size are those reported in that table. The sample records roughly 2,300,000 clones, about nine tenths being singletons. Sequences were obtained from naive CD4+ T cells from PBMCs. Subset in this sample: CD45RA+ positively selected. The sequence was collected from a man aged 18 to 30 in good health. Some clones in this sample may be carry-over from other donors' samples. The V and J genes are TRBV6-1 and TRBJ1-2, with D maybe TRBD1 (5 bases). The CDR3 DNA sequence: TGTGCGAACTTTAGGGGTACTGGGTATGGCTACACCTTC. This encodes CANFRGTGYGYTF.